Listed here is a single T cell receptor (beta chain). Other DNA sequences in this specimen translate into the identical CDR3. The ends were cut back, 2 bases at V and 5 bases at J, with 10 bases in the middle. Germline CDR1 reads SGDLS; CDR2 reads YYNGEE. The CDR3 has 13 residues. The sample comes from a study of blood T cell repertoires in COVID-19. Assay: immunoSEQ multiplex PCR; the TCRdb copy retains only in-frame clones and omits some. The repertoire holds roughly 300,000 clones, with 89% as singletons. The chain combines TRBV9 with TRBJ1-1; D is possibly TRBD1 (6 bases). This sequence originates from a young man who had recovered from COVID-19. The sequenced material came from peripheral blood. The DNA for the CDR3 is TGTGCCAGCAGCGTTGGGGGCGCGACTGAAGCTTTCTTT. Translation: CASSVGGATEAFF.